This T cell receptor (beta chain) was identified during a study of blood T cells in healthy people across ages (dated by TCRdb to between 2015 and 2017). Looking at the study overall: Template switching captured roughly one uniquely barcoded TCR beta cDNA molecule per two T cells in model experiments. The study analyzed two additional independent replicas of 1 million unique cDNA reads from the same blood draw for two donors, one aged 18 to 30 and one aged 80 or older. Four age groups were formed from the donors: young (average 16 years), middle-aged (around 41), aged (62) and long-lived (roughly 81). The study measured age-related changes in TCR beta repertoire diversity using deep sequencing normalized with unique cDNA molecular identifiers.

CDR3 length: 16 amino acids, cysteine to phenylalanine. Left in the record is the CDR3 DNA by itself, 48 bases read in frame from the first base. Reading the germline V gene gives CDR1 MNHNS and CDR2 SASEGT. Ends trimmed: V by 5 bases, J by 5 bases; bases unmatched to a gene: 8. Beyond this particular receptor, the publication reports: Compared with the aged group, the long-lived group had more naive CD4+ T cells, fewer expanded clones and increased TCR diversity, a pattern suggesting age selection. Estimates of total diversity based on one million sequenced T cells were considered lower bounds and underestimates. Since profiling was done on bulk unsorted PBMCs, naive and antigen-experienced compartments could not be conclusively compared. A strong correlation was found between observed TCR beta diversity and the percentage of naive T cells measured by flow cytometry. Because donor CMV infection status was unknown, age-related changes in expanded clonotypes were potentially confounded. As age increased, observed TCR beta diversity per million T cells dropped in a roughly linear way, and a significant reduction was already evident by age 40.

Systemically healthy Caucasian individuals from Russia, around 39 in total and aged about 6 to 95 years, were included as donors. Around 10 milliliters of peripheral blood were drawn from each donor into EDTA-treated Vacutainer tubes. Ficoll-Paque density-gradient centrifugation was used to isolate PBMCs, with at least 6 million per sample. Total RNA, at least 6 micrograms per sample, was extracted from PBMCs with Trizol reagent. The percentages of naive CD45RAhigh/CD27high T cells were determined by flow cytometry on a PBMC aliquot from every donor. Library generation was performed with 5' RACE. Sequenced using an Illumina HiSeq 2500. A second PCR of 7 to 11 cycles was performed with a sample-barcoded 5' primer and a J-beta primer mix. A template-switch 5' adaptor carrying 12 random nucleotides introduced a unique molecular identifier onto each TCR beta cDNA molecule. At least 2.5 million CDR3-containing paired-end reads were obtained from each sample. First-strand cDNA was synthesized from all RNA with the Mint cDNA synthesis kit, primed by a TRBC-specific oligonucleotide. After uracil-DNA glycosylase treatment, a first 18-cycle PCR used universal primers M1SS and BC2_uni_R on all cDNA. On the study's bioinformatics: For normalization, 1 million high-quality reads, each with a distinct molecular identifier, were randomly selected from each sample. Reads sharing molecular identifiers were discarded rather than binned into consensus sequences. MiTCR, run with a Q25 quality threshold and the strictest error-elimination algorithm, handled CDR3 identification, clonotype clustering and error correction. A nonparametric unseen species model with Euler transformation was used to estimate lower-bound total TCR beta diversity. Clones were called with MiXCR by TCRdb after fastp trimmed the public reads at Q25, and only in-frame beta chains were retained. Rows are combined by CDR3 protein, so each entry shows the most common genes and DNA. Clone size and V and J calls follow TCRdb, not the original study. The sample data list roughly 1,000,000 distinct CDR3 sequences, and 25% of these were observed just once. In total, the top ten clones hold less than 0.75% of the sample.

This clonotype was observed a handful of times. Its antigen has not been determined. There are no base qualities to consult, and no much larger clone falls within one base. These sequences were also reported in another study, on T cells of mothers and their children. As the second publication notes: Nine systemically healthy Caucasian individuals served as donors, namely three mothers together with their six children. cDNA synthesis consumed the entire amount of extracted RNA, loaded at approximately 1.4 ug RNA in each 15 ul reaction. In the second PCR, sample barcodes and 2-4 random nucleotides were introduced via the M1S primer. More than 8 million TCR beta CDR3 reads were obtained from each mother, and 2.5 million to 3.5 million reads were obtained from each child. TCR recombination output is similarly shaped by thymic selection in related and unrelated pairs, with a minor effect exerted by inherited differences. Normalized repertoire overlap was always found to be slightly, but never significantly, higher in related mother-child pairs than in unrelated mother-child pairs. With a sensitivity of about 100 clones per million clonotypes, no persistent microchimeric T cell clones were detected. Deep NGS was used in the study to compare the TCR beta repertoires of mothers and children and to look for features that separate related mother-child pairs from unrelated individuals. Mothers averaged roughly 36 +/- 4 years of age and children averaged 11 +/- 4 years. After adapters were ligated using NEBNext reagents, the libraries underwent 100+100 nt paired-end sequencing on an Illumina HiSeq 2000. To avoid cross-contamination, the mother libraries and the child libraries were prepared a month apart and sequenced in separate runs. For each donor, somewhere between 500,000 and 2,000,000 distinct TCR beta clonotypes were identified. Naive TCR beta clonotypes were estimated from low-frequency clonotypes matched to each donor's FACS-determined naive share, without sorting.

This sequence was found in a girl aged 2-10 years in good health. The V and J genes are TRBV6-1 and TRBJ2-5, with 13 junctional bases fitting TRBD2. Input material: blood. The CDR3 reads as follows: CASSRLAGGLGETQYF. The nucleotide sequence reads TGTGCCAGCAGTCGACTAGCGGGAGGCCTAGGGGAGACCCAGTACTTC.